This T cell receptor beta chain was recorded in a study of blood T cell repertoires in COVID-19 (dated by TCRdb to between 2020 and 2021). Notes on the research overall: Samples covering the acute and convalescent phases of COVID-19 were provided by collaborators in the United States, Italy and Spain. The repertoires were released in a freely available public database meant as a resource for research on the immune response to SARS-CoV-2. Sample metadata almost always included a de-identified subject ID, COVID-19 status, age in years and sex. Where available, HLA class I and class II types were taken from metadata supplied by the sample provider and were not determined by assay-based typing. Deeply sampled blood TCRbeta repertoires from subjects exposed to, actively infected with, or recovered from COVID-19 were included in the dataset. The prospective study material was composed of cDNA or gDNA derived from T cells, B-cell-depleted T cells, or PBMCs. Samples came from the ongoing ImmuneRACE study (first 160 participants) plus 1,254 subjects from 6 global collaborators. The study at large found these results: How much clinical and demographic metadata was included differed by source and by participant, and the metadata was provided uncurated.

Including the terminal cysteine and phenylalanine, the CDR3 comprises 14 residues. Left in the record is the CDR3 DNA by itself, 42 bases read in frame from the first base. Trimming takes 5 bases from V and 5 bases from J, and the germline ends sit 13 bases apart. The CDR1 and CDR2 encoded by the germline V gene (reference sequence) are LNHDA and SQIVND. For this clone: The antigen it recognizes is unknown. No much larger clone is present one base from it, and per-base qualities are unavailable.

TCRbeta CDR3 regions were amplified from genomic DNA using the immunoSEQ Assay, a bias-controlled multiplex PCR. For the original study's pipeline: Within the assay, amplification of reference gene primers was used to estimate how many nucleated cells each sample contained. To quantify the absolute abundance of each unique TCRbeta CDR3 rearrangement, sequence reads were collapsed and filtered. For each sample, productive Simpson clonality was calculated by taking the square root of Simpson's diversity index across productive rearrangements. Imported from immuneACCESS, the table was reduced by TCRdb to in-frame sequences with V and J called. These copies leave out some clones; in studies compared against another copy, an unresolved V gene accounts for under half, and the cause of the remainder is not known. Clone size and V and J calls were adopted from that table, with D and trimming inferred from the DNA. This sample has 120,000 or so clones in its table, and 65% to 80% of those were observed once. In total, the top ten clones hold 5.5% to 7% of the sample.

Whole blood was collected in K2EDTA tubes by collaborating institutions according to the institutions' own protocols. For TCRbeta analysis, collaborators shipped samples in one of three forms: frozen whole blood, isolated PBMCs, or DNA extracted from either of those sample types. The chain is assembled from TRBV19 and TRBJ1-3; perhaps TRBD1 is the D gene, with 5 bases matching. The receptor comes from a man aged 65 to 79 with acute or convalescent COVID-19. The sequencing sample was made of peripheral blood. The nucleotide sequence is given as TGTGCCAGTAGTGGGACTCCCGCCCGAAACACCATATATTTT. It encodes CASSGTPARNTIYF.